This T cell receptor (beta chain) came from a study of cytomegalovirus exposure and HLA in healthy donors. Study-wide results and limits: Available immune exposure information covered CMV serostatus only. Previously analyzed data showed that most TCR beta V segments were productive at a frequency of about 90% or about 30%. From TCR beta sequences, most subjects' HLA-A and HLA-B alleles were reportedly predicted accurately.

This clone was picked up a small number of times. Antigen: not known. This PCR relied on a set of 60 Vbeta primers and 13 Jbeta primers. Some clones are missing from TCRdb's copy, which holds only in-frame ones; the method was immunoSEQ multiplex PCR. The sample lists about 190,000 clones, approximately 81% seen once, with around 2.1% in the top ten. The germline gives CDR1 MNHNS, CDR2 SASEGT. This CDR3 is built from 15 residues. V gave up 6 bases and J gave up 0 bases, with 15 bases separating them. The receptor was derived from a woman aged 18-35 years in good health and CMV-seropositive. The chain recombines TRBV6-1 with TRBJ2-7; possibly TRBD1 for D (5 bases). The specimen sequenced was PBMCs. CDR3 bases: TGTGCCAGCAGCCCCTCACCAGACAGCTCCTACGAGCAGTACTTC. The encoded protein is CASSPSPDSSYEQYF.